The subject of this entry is one T cell receptor (beta chain). The germline V and J ends were trimmed by 3 bases and 11 bases, with 13 bases remaining between them. This CDR3 spans 12 amino acids. Germline V gene lookup returns CDR1 GTSNPN and CDR2 SVGIG (reference sequence). TCRdb keeps only in-frame clones here, not all; method: immunoSEQ multiplex PCR. Of 100,000 to 150,000 clones in the sample, over 80% were seen once. The sample is drawn from a study of blood T cell repertoires in COVID-19. At the level of the study: PBMCs, B-cell-depleted T cells, or T cells provided the cDNA or gDNA that made up the material.

This TCR was sampled from a woman between 70 and 85 years old with acute or convalescent COVID-19. The chain is built from TRBV30 and TRBJ1-4; D is possibly TRBD1 (6 bases). Sequenced sample: peripheral blood. The CDR3 loop is CAWRVPGDKLFF. The CDR3 coding sequence is TGTGCCTGGAGGGTTCCAGGGGACAAACTGTTTTTT.